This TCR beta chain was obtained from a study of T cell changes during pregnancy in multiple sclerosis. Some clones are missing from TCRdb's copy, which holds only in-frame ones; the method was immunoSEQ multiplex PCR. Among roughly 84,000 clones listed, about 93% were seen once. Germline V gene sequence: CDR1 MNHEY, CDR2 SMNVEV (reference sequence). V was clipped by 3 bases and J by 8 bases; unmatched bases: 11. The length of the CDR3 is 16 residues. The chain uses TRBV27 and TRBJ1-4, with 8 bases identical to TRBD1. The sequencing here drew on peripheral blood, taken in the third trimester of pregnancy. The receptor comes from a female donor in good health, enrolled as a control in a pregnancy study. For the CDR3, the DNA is TGTGCCAGCAGTTTCTCCGGACAGGGTAGGGGGGAAAAACTGTTTTTT. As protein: CASSFSGQGRGEKLFF.